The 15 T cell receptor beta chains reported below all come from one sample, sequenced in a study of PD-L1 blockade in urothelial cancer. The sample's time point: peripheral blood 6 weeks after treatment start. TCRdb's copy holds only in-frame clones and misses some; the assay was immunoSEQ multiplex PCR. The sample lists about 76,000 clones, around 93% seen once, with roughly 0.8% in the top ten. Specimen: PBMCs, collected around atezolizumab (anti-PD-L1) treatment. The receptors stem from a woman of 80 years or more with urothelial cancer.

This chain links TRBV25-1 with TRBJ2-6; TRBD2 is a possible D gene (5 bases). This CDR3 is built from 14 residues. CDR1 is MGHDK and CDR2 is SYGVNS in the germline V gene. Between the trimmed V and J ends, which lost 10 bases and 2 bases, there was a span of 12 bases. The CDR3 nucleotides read TGTGCCACGTCCTGGGGAGCTGGGGCCAACGTCCTGACTTTC. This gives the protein CATSWGAGANVLTF.

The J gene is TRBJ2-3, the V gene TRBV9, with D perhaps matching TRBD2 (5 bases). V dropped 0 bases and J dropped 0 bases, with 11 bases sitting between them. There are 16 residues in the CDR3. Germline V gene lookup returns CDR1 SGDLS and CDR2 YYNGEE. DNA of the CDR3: TGTGCCAGCAGCGTAGTTGGTAGCGTTAGCACAGATACGCAGTATTTT. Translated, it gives CASSVVGSVSTDTQYF.

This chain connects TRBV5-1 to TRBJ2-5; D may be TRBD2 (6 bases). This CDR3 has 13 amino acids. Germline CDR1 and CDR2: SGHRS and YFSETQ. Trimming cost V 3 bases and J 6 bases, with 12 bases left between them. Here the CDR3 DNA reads TGCGCCAGCAGCTGGGACTTCCCTAAGACCCAGTACTTC. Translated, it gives CASSWDFPKTQYF.

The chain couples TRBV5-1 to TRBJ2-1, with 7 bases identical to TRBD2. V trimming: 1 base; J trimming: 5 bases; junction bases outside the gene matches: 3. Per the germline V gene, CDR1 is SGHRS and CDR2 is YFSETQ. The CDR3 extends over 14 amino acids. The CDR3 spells CASSLLAVHNEQFF. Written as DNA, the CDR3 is TGCGCCAGCAGCTTGCTAGCGGTCCACAATGAGCAGTTCTTC.

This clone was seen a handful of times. The CDR3 is CASSLRQGADEQYF. CDR3 in DNA: TGTGCCAGCAGCTTACGACAGGGGGCGGACGAGCAGTACTTC. The J gene is TRBJ2-7, the V gene TRBV7-6; 10 bases align to TRBD1. J was trimmed by 5 bases and V by 2 bases; bases with no gene match: 3. Germline CDR1 reads SGHVS; CDR2 reads FNYEAQ. The CDR3 contains 14 residues.

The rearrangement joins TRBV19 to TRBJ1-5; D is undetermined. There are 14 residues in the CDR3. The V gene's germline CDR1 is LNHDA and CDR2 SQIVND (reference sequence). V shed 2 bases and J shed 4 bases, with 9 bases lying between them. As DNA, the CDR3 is TGTGCCAGTAGTATAATTCCAGAAAATCAGCCCCAGCATTTT. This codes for CASSIIPENQPQHF. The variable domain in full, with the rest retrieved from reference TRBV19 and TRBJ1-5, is DGGITQSPKYLFRKEGQNVTLSCEQNLNHDAMYWYRQDPGQGLRLIYYSQIVNDFQKGDIAEGYSVSREKKESFPLTVTSAQKNPTAFYLCASSIIPENQPQHFGDGTRLSIL.

The CDR3 loop is CASSSRLAGTLPAEQYF. CDR3 nucleotide sequence: TGTGCCAGCAGCTCCCGACTAGCGGGGACCCTTCCGGCCGAGCAGTACTTC. V usage is TRBV7-6 and J usage is TRBJ2-7; 11 bases match TRBD2. The CDR3 runs to 17 residues. The J segment lost 6 bases and the V segment lost 4 bases, leaving 14 bases of the junction unmatched. The germline V gene encodes CDR1 SGHVS and CDR2 FNYEAQ.

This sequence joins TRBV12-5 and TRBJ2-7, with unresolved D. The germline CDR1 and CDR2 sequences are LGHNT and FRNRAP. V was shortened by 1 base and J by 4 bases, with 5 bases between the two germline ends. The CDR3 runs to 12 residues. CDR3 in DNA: TGTGCTAGTGGTTTGGGGCCTTACGAGCAGTACTTC. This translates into CASGLGPYEQYF.

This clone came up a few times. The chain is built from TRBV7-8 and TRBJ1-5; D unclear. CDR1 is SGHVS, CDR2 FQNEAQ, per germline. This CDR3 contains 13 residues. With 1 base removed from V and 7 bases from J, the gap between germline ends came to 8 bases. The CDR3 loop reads CASSLEGGQPQHF. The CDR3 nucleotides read TGTGCCAGCAGCTTAGAGGGCGGGCAGCCCCAGCATTTT.

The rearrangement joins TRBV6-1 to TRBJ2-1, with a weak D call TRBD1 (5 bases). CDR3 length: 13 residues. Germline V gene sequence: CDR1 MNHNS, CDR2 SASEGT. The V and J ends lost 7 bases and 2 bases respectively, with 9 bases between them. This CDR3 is CASITDTYNEQFF. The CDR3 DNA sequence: TGTGCCAGCATCACGGACACCTACAATGAGCAGTTCTTC.

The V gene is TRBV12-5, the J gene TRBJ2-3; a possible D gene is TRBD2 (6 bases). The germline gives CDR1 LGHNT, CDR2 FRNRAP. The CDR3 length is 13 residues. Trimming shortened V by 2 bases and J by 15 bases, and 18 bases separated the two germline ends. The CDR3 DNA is TGTGCTAGTGGTTTGCTACATCCGGGAGTGTTATATTTT. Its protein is CASGLLHPGVLYF.

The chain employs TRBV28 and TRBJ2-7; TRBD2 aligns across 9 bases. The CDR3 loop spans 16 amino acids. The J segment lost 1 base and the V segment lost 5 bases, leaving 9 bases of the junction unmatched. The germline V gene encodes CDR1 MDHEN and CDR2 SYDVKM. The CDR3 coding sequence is TGTGCCAGCAGTGCCCCCCGGGCGGGAGGGTCCTACGAGCAGTACTTC. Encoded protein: CASSAPRAGGSYEQYF.

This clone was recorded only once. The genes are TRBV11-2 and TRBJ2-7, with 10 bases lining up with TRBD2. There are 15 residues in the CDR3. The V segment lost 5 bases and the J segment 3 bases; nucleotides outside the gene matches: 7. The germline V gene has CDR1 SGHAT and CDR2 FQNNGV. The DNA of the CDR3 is TGTGCCAGCAGCCAATCTAGCGGGAGACTCTACGAGCAGTACTTC. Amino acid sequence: CASSQSSGRLYEQYF. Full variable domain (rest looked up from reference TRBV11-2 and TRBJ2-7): EAGVAQSPRYKIIEKRQSVAFWCNPISGHATLYWYQQILGQGPKLLIQFQNNGVVDDSQLPKDRFSAERLKGVDSTLKIQPAKLEDSAVYLCASSQSSGRLYEQYFGPGTRLTVT.

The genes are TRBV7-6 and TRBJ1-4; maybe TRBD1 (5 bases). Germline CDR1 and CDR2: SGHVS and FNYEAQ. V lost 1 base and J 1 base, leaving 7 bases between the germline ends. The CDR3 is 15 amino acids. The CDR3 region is CASSLGGGTNEKLFF. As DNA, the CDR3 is TGTGCCAGCAGCTTAGGGGGCGGAACTAATGAAAAACTGTTTTTT.

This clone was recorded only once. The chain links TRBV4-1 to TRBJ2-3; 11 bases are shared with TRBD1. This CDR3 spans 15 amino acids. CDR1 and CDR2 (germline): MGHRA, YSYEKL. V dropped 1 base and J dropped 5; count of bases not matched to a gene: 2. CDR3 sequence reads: CASSQGTGGIDTQYF. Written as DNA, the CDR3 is TGCGCCAGCAGCCAAGGGACAGGGGGCATAGATACGCAGTATTTT.